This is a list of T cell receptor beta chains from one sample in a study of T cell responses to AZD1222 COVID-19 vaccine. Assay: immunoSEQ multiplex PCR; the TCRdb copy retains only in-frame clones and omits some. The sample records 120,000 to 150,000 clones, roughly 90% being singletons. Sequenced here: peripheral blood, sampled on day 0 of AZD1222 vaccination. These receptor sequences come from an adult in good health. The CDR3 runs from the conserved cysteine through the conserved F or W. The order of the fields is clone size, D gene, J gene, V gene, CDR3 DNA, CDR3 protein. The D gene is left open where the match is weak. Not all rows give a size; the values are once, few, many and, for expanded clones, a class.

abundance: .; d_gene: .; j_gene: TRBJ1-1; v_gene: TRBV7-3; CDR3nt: TGTGCCAGCAGCTTAAGGTGGAACACTGAAGCTTTCTTT; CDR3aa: CASSLRWNTEAFF
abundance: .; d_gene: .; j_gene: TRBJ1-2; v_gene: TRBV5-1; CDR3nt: TGCGCCAGCAGCTTGGAAGGGCAGTATGGCTACACCTTC; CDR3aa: CASSLEGQYGYTF
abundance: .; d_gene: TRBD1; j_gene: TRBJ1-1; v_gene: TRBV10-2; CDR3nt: TGCGCCAGCAGCCCAGGGGGGTCGGCTACTGAAGCTTTCTTT; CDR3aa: CASSPGGSATEAFF
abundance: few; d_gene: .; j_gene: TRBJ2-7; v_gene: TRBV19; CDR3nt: TGTGCCAGTAGTAGGTCAGGTTTAAGCTCCTACGAGCAGTACTTC; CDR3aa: CASSRSGLSSYEQYF
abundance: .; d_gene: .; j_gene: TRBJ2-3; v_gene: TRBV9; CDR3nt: TGTGCCAGCAGCGTAGAGGGTCGGGGCACAGATACGCAGTATTTT; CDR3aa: CASSVEGRGTDTQYF
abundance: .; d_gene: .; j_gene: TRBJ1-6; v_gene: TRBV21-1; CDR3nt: TGTGCCAGCAGCTATCCCCCCCAGGGAATTATTTCACCCCTCCACTTT; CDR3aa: CASSYPPQGIISPLHF
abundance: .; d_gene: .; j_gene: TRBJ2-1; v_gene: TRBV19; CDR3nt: TGTGCCAGTAGATACCTTTCGGGCGATGAGCAGTTCTTC; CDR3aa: CASRYLSGDEQFF
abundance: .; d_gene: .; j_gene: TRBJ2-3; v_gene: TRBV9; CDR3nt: TGTGCCAGCAGCCCTCTTGAGTCAGATACGCAGTATTTT; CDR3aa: CASSPLESDTQYF
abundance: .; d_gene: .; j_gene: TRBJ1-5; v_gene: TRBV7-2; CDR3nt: TGTGCCAGCAGCGGGCAGGGGACGTTCAATCAGCCCCAGCATTTT; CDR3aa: CASSGQGTFNQPQHF
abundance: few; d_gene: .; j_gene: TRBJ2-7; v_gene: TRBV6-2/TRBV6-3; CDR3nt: TGTGCCAGCAGTTACGAGGCGGCTGGCTCCTACGAGCAGTACTTC; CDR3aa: CASSYEAAGSYEQYF
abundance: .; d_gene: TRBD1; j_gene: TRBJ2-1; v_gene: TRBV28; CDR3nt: TGTGCCAGCTCTCAACCGCTAGGGGGCGATGAGCAGTTCTTC; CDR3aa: CASSQPLGGDEQFF
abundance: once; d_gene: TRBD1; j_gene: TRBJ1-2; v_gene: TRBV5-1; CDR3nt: TGCGCCAGCAGTAATGACCGGACAGGCGGTGGCTACACCTTC; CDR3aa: CASSNDRTGGGYTF
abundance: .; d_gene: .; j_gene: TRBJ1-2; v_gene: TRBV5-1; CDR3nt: TGCGCCAGCAGCTTGGAGGGAGGGCTAAACTATGGCTACACCTTC; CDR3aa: CASSLEGGLNYGYTF
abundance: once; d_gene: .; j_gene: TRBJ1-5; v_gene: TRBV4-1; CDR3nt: TGCGCCAGCAGCCAATTTGGGCAGCCCCAGCATTTT; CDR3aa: CASSQFGQPQHF
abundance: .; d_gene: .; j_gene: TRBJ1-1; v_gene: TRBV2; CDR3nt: TGTGCCAGCTTGAAGACCGTGGAAGCTTTCTTT; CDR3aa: CASLKTVEAFF
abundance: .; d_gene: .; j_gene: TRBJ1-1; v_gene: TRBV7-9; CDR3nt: TGTGCCAGCAGCTCGAACACTGAAGCTTTCTTT; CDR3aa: CASSSNTEAFF
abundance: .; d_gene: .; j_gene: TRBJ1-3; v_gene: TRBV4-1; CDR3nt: TGCGCCAGCAGCCAAGTTTGGGATGGAAACACCATATATTTT; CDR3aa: CASSQVWDGNTIYF
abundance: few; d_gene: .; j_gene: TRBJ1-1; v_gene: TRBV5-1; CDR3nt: TGCGCCAGCAGCTTGACAGGGCCCAACACTGAAGCTTTCTTT; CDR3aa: CASSLTGPNTEAFF
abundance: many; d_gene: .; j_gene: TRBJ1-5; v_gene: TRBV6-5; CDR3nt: TGTGCCACGGACGAAGGCGCTGGCAATCAGCCCCAGCATTTT; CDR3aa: CATDEGAGNQPQHF
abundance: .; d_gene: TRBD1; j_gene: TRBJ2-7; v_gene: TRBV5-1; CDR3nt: TGCGCCAGCAACCCGGGACAGGGCTACGAGCAGTACTTC; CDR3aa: CASNPGQGYEQYF
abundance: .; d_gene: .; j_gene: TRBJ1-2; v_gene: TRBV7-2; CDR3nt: TGTGCCAGCAGCTTAAATAGGAACTATGGCTACACCTTC; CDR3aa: CASSLNRNYGYTF
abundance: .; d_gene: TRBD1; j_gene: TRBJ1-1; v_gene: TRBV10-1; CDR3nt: TGCGCCAGCAGTGAGTCGAGGGGGCGAACTGAAGCTTTCTTT; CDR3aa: CASSESRGRTEAFF
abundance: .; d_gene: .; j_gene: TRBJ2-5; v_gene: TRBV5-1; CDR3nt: TGCGCCAGCAGCTTGGAACCACCCAGAGGGGAGACCCAGTACTTC; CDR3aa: CASSLEPPRGETQYF
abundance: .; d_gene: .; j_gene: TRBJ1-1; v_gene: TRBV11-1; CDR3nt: TGTGCCAGCACACCCTCAACACGGCACGGAATGGCTTTCTTT; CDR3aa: CASTPSTRHGMAFF
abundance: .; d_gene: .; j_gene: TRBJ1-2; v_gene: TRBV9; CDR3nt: TGTGCCAGCAGCGTAGGTACGGGGGTCGACTATGGCTACACCTTC; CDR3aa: CASSVGTGVDYGYTF
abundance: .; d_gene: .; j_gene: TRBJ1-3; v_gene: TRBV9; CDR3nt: TGTGCCAGCAGCGATGGGTTCTCTGGAAACACCATATATTTT; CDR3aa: CASSDGFSGNTIYF
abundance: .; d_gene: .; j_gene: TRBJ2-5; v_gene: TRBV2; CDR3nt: TGTGCCAGCAGTGACTACAGAAGCCAGTACTTC; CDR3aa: CASSDYRSQYF
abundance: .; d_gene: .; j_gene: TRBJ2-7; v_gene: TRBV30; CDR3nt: TGTGCCTGGATGCTGGAGGGAGCCGAGAGGACAGTCGGCGAGCAGTACTTC; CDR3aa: CAWMLEGAERTVGEQYF
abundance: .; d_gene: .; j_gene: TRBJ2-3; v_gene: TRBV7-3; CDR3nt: TGTGCCAGCAGCTTATTTGGGAGCACAGATACGCAGTATTTT; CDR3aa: CASSLFGSTDTQYF
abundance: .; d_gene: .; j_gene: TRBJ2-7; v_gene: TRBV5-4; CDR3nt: TGTGCCAGCACCTGGGGTGGCGGGTCGACAAGCTACGAGCAGTACTTC; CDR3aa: CASTWGGGSTSYEQYF
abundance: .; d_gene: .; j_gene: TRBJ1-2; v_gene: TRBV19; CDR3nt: TGTGCCAGTAGTATCGGGGGGCGGCAGTATGGCTACACCTTC; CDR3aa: CASSIGGRQYGYTF
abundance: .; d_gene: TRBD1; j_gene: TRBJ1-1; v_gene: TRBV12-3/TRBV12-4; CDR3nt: TGTGCCACTCGGGGACAGGGGAACACTGAAGCTTTCTTT; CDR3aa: CATRGQGNTEAFF
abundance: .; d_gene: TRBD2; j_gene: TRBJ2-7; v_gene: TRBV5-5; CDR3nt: TGTGCCAGCAGCTTGGTCCTAGCGGGAGTCCGGTACGAGCAGTACTTC; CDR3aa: CASSLVLAGVRYEQYF
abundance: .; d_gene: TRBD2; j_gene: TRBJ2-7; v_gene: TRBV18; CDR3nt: TGTGCCAGCTCACTTATGGCGGGAGGGCCTTTTATCTACGAGCAGTACTTC; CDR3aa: CASSLMAGGPFIYEQYF
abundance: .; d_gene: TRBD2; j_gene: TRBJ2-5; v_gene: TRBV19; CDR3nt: TGTGCCAGTAGTATTTCGCCGGCTAGCGGGGGACAAGAGACCCAGTACTTC; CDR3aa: CASSISPASGGQETQYF
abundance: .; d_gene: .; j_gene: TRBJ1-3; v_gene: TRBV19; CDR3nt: TGTGCCAGTAGTATGCGGCGGGGCTCTGGAAACACCATATATTTT; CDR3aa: CASSMRRGSGNTIYF
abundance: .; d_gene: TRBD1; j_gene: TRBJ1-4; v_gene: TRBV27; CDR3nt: TGTGCCAGCAGATACCGGGACAGGGAGGATGAAAAACTGTTTTTT; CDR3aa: CASRYRDREDEKLFF
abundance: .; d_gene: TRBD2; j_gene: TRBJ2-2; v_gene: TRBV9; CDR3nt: TGTGCCAGCAGCCCCAGAGGACTAGCGGGAGGGCCGGGCACCGGGGAGCTGTTTTTT; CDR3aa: CASSPRGLAGGPGTGELFF
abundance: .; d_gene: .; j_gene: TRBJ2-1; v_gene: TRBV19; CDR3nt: TGTGCCAGCCTACGAACAGGAGACAATGAGCAGTTCTTC; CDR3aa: CASLRTGDNEQFF
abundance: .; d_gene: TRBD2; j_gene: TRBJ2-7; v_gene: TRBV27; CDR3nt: TGTGCCAGCAGTTCGACTAGCGGGGTTTCCTACGAGCAGTACTTC; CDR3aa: CASSSTSGVSYEQYF
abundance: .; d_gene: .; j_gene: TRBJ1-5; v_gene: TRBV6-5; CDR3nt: TGTGCCAGCATTCGTACCATAGGGAATCAGCCCCAGCATTTT; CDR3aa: CASIRTIGNQPQHF
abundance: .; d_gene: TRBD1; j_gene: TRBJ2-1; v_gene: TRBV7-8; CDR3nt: TGTGCCAGCAGCTTACTGCCCGGGACAGGGCTATACAATGAGCAGTTCTTC; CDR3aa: CASSLLPGTGLYNEQFF
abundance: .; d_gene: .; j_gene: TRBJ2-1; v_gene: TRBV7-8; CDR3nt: TGTGCCAGCAGCTTGAGTAGGCAGGCTTACAATGAGCAGTTCTTC; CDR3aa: CASSLSRQAYNEQFF
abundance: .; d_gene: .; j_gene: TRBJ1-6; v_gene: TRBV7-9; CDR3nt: TGTGCCAGCAGCTTACCAGGGGTGGCAAATTCACCCCTCCACTTT; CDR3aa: CASSLPGVANSPLHF
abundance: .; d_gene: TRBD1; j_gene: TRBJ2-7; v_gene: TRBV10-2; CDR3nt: TGCGCCAGCAGTGAGTCGGGACAGGGGGTCGAGCAGTACTTC; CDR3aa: CASSESGQGVEQYF
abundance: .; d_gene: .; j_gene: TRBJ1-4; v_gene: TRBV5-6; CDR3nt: TGTGCCAGCAGCTTCCAGGATACAACTAATGAAAAACTGTTTTTT; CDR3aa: CASSFQDTTNEKLFF
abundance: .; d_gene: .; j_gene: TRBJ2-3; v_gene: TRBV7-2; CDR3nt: TGTGCCAGCAGCTTAGATGGTAGCTTGGATACGCAGTATTTT; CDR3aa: CASSLDGSLDTQYF
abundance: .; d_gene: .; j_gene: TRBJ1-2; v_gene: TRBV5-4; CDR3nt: TGTGCCAGCAGCACTTATCAGGGCCGCGGCTACACCTTC; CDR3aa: CASSTYQGRGYTF
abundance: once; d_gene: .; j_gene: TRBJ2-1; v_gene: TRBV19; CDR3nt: TGTGCCAGTAGTATCGGCCAGGGGACTTACAATGAGCAGTTCTTC; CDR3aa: CASSIGQGTYNEQFF
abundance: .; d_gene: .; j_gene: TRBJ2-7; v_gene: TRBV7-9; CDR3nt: TGTGCCAGCAGCTTGGGAAACCGCCCAAGGGACTACGAGCAGTACTTC; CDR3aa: CASSLGNRPRDYEQYF
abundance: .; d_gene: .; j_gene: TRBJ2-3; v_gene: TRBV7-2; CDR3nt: TGTGCCAGCAGCCGAGTGTGGACAGATACGCAGTATTTT; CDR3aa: CASSRVWTDTQYF
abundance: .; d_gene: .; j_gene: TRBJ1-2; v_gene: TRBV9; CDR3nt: TGTGCCAGCAGCGTATACGGGGGCGACTATGGCTACACCTTC; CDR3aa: CASSVYGGDYGYTF
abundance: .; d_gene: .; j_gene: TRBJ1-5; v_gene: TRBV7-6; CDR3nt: TGTGCCAGCAGGCTCCCCGGACCCGGGGCCAACCAGCCCCAGCATTTT; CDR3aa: CASRLPGPGANQPQHF
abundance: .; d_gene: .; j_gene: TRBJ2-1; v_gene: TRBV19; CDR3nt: TGTGCCAGTAGTATTTATCTGGGAGAATCCCCCTACAATGAGCAGTTCTTC; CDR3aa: CASSIYLGESPYNEQFF
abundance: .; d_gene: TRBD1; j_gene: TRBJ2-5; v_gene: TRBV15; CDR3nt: TGTGCCACCAGCAGTGCCACTAGGACAGGGCGGAGAGAGACCCAGTACTTC; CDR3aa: CATSSATRTGRRETQYF